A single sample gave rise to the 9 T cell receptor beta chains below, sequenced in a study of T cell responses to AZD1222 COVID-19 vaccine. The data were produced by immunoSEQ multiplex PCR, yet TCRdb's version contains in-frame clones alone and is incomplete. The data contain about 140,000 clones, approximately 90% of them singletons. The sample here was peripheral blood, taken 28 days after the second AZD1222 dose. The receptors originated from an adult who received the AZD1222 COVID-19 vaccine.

DNA of the CDR3: TGTGCCAGCAGCAAAAAGGGTTCTTCCTACGAGCAGTACTTC. It codes for CASSKKGSSYEQYF. The chain uses TRBV21-1 and TRBJ2-7. TRBV21-1 is assigned pseudogene status. CDR3 length: 14 residues.

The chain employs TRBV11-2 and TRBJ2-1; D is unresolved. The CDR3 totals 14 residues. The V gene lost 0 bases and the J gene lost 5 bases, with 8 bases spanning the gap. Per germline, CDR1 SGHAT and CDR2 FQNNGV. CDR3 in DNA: TGTGCCAGCAGCTTAGATGTGGCCGACAATGAGCAGTTCTTC. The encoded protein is CASSLDVADNEQFF.

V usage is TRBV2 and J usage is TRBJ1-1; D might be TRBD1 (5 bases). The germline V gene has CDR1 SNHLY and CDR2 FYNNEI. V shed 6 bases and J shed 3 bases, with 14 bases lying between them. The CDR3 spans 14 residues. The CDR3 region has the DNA TGTGCCAGCAGCGAAACCGGGGGGTACACTGAAGCTTTCTTT. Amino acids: CASSETGGYTEAFF.

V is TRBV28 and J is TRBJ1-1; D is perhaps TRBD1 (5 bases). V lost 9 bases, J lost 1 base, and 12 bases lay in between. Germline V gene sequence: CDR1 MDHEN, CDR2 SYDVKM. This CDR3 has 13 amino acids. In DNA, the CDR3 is TGTGCCAGTAAAAGGGGCGGGAACACTGAAGCTTTCTTT. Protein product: CASKRGGNTEAFF. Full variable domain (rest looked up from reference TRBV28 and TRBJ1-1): DVKVTQSSRYLVKRTGEKVFLECVQDMDHENMFWYRQDPGLGLRLIYFSYDVKMKEKGDIPEGYSVSREKKERFSLILESASTNQTSMYLCASKRGGNTEAFFGQGTRLTVV.

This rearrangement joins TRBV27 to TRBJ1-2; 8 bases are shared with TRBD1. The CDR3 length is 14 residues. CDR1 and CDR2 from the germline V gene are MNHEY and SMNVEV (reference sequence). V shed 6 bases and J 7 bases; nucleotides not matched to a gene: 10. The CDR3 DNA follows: TGTGCCAGCAGCACATTACCGGGACAGGTTGGCTACACCTTC. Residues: CASSTLPGQVGYTF.

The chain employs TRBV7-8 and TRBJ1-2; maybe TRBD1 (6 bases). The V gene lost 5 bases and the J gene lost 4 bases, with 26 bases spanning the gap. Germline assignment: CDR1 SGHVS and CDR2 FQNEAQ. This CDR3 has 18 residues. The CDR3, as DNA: TGTGCCAGCAGCCAAATCCCGGACAGAGAATCCCTTCTCTATGGCTACACCTTC. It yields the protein CASSQIPDRESLLYGYTF.

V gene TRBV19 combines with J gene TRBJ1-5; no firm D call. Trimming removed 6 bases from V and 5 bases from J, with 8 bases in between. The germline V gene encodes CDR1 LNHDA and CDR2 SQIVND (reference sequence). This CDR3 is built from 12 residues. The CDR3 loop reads CASRKTYQPQHF. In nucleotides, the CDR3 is TGTGCCAGTAGAAAAACTTATCAGCCCCAGCATTTT.

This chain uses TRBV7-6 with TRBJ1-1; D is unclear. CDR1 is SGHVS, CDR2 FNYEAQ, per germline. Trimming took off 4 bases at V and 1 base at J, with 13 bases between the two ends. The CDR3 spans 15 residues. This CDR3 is CASSSQDRGNTEAFF. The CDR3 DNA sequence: TGTGCCAGCAGCTCCCAGGACCGGGGGAACACTGAAGCTTTCTTT.

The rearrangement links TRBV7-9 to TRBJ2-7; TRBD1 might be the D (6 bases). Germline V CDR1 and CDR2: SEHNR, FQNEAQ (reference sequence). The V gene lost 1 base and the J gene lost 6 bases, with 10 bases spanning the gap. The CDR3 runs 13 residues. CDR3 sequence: CASSLETGGEQYF. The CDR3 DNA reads TGTGCCAGCAGCTTAGAGACAGGTGGCGAGCAGTACTTC.